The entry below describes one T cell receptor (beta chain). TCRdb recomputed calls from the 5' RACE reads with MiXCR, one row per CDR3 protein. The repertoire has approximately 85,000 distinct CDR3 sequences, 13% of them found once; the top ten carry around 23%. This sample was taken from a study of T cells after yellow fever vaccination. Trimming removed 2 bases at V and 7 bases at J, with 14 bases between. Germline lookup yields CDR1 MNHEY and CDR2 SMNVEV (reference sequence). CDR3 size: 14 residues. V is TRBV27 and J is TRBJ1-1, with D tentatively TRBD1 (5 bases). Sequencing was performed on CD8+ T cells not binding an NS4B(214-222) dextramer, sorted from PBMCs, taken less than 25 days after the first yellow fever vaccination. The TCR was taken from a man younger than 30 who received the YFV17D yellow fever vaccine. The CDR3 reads CASSLRGGSLEAFF. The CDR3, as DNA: TGTGCCAGCAGTTTACGGGGGGGGTCACTTGAAGCTTTCTTT.